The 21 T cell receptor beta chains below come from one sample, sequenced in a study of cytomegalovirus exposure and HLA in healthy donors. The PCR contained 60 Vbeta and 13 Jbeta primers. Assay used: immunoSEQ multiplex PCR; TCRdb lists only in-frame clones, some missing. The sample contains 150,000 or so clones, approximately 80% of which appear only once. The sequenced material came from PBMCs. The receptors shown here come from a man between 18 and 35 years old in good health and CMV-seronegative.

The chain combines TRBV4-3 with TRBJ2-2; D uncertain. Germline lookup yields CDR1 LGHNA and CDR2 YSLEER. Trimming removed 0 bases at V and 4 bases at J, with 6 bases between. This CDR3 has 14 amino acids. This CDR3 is CASSQDPFTGELFF. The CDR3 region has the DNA TGCGCCAGCAGCCAAGACCCATTCACCGGGGAGCTGTTTTTT.

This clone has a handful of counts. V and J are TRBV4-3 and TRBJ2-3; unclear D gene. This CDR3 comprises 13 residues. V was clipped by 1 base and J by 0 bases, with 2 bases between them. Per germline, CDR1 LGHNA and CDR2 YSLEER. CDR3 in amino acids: CASSQASTDTQYF. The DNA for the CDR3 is TGCGCCAGCAGCCAAGCTAGCACAGATACGCAGTATTTT.

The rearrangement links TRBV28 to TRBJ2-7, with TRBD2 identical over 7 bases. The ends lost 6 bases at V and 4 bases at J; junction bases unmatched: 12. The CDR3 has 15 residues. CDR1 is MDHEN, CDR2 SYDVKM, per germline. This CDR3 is CASSSSGGSLYEQYF. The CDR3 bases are TGTGCCAGCAGCTCGTCGGGCGGGAGCCTATACGAGCAGTACTTC.

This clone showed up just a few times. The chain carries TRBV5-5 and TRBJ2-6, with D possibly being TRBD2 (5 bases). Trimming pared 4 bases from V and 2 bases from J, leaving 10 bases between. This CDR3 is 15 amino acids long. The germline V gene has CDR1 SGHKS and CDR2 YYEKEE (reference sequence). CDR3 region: CASSPFGAGANVLTF. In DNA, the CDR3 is TGTGCCAGCAGCCCCTTCGGGGCTGGGGCCAACGTCCTGACTTTC.

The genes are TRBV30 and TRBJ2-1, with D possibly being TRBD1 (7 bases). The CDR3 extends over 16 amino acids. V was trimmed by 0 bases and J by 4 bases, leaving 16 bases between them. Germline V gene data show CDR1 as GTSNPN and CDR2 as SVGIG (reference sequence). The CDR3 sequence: CAWSVRPQGGYNEQFF. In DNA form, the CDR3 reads TGTGCCTGGAGTGTACGTCCTCAGGGGGGTTACAATGAGCAGTTCTTC.

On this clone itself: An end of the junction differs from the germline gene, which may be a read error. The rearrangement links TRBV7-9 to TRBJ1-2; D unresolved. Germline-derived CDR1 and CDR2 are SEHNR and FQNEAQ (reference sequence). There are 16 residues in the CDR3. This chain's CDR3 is CSSSLPREGAGYGYTF. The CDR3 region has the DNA TGTTCCAGCAGCTTACCCCGGGAAGGAGCCGGCTATGGCTACACCTTC. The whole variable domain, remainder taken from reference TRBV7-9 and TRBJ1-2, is DTGVSQNPRHKITKRGQNVTFRCDPISEHNRLYWYRQTLGQGPEFLTYFQNEAQLEKSRLLSDRFSAERPKGSFSTLEIQRTEQGDSAMYLCSSSLPREGAGYGYTFGSGTRLTVV.

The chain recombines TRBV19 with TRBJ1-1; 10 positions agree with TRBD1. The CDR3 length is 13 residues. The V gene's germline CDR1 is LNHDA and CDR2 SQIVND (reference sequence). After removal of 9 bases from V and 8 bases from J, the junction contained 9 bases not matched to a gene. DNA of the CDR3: TGTGCCAGCGGGACAGGGGCCCTTGGAGAAGCTTTCTTT. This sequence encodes CASGTGALGEAFF.

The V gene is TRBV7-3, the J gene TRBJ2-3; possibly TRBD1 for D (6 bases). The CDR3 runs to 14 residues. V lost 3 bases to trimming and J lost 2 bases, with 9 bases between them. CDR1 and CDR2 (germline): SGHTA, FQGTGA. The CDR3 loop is CASSFTGSTDTQYF. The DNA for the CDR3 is TGTGCCAGCAGCTTTACAGGGTCCACAGATACGCAGTATTTT.

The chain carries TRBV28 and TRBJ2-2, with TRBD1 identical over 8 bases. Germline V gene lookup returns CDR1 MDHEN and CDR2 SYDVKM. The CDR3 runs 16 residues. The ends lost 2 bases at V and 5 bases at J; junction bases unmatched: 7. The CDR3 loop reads CASSLLGQGGTGELFF. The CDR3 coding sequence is TGTGCCAGCAGTTTACTTGGACAGGGCGGGACCGGGGAGCTGTTTTTT. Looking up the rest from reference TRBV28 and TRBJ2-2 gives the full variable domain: DVKVTQSSRYLVKRTGEKVFLECVQDMDHENMFWYRQDPGLGLRLIYFSYDVKMKEKGDIPEGYSVSREKKERFSLILESASTNQTSMYLCASSLLGQGGTGELFFGEGSRLTVL.

The CDR3 DNA is TGTGCCAGCAGCTTAGGGGCGGCTAGCGGGGGATCAGATACGCAGTATTTT. Translating gives CASSLGAASGGSDTQYF. This chain connects TRBV11-3 to TRBJ2-3; 10 nucleotides match TRBD2. The J segment lost 4 bases and the V segment lost 1 base, leaving 8 bases of the junction unmatched. CDR3 length equals 17 residues. Germline V lookup: CDR1 SGHNT, CDR2 YENEEA. The full variable domain, rest sourced from reference TRBV11-3 and TRBJ2-3, is EAGVVQSPRYKIIEKKQPVAFWCNPISGHNTLYWYLQNLGQGPELLIRYENEEAVDDSQLPKDRFSAERLKGVDSTLKIQPAELGDSAVYLCASSLGAASGGSDTQYFGPGTRLTVL.

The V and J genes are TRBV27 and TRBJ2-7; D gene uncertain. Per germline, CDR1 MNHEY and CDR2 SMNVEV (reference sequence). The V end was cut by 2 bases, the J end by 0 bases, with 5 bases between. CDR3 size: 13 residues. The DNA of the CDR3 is TGTGCCAGCAGTTTACAGGCCTCCTACGAGCAGTACTTC. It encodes CASSLQASYEQYF.

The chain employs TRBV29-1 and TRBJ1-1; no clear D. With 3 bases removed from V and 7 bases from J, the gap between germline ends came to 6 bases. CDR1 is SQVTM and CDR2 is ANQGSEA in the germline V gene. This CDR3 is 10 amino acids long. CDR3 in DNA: TGCAGCGTTGATACAATTGAAGCTTTCTTT. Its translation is CSVDTIEAFF.

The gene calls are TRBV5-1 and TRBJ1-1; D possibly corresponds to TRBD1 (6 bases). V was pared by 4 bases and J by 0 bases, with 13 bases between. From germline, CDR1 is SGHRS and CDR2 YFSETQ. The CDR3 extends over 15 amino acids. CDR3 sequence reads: CASSPTGDMNTEAFF. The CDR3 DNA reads TGCGCCAGCAGCCCGACAGGAGATATGAACACTGAAGCTTTCTTT. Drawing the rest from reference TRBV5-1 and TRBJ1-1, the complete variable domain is KAGVTQTPRYLIKTRGQQVTLSCSPISGHRSVSWYQQTPGQGLQFLFEYFSETQRNKGNFPGRFSGRQFSNSRSEMNVSTLELGDSALYLCASSPTGDMNTEAFFGQGTRLTVV.

The CDR3 bases are TGTGCCTGGAGTGTACCCGCGTCACCCCTCCACTTT. Amino acid sequence: CAWSVPASPLHF. The chain recombines TRBV30 with TRBJ1-6; D not certain. Trimming pared 0 bases from V and 10 bases from J, leaving 7 bases between. The CDR3 runs 12 residues. The germline V gene encodes CDR1 GTSNPN and CDR2 SVGIG (reference sequence).

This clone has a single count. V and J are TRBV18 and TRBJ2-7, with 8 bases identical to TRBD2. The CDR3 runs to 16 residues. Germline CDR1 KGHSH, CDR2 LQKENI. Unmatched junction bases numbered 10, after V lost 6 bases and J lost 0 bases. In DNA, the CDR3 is TGTGCCAGCTCGTCCGTTGGCGGGAGGAGCTCCTACGAGCAGTACTTC. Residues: CASSSVGGRSSYEQYF.

For the CDR3, the DNA is TGCGCCAGCAGGGACCCCCGATTCAGACAGGGAATGATAAATGAGCAGTTCTTC. Protein product: CASRDPRFRQGMINEQFF. The genes are TRBV5-1 and TRBJ2-1, with 7 bases fitting TRBD1. The CDR3 spans 18 residues. V trimming: 5 bases; J trimming: 7 bases; junction bases outside the gene matches: 21. The germline V gene encodes CDR1 SGHRS and CDR2 YFSETQ.

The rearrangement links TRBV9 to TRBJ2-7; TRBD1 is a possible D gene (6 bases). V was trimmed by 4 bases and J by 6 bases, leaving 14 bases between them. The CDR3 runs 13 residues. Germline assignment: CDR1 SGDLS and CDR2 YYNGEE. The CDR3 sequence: CASSSRWGREQYF. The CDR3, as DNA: TGTGCCAGCAGCTCCCGTTGGGGGCGCGAGCAGTACTTC.

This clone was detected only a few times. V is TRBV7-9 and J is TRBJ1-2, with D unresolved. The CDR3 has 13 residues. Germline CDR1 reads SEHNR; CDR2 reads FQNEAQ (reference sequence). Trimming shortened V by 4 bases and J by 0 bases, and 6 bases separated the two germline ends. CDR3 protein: CASSWASNYGYTF. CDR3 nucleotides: TGTGCCAGCAGCTGGGCCTCTAACTATGGCTACACCTTC.

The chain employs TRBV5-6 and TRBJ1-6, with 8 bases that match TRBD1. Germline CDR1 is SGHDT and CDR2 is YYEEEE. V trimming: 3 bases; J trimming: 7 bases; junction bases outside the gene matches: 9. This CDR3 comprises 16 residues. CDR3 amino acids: CASSSTGVARNSPLHF. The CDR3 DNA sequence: TGTGCCAGCAGCTCGACAGGGGTGGCCCGCAATTCACCCCTCCACTTT.

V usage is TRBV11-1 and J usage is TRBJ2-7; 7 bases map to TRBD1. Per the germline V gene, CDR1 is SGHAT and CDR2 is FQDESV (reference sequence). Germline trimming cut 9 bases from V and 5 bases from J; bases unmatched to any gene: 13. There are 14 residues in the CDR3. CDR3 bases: TGTGCCAGTAAAGAGACAGGGCTTGGCGACGAGCAGTACTTC. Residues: CASKETGLGDEQYF.

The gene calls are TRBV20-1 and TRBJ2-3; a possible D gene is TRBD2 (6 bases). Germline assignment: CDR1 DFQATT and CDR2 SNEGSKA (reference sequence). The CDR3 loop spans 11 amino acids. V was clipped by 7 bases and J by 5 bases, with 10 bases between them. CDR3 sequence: CSGRGQDTQYF. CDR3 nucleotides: TGCAGTGGGAGGGGCCAAGATACGCAGTATTTT.